Described below is a single TCR beta chain sequence and its context. Its recognized antigen is unknown. No base quality information exists; no much larger clone differs at one position. TCRbeta CDR3 regions were amplified from genomic DNA using the immunoSEQ Assay, a bias-controlled multiplex PCR. Per the source publication's procedure: The number of nucleated cells in each sample was estimated by amplification of reference gene primers within the assay. To quantify the absolute abundance of each unique TCRbeta CDR3 rearrangement, sequence reads were collapsed and filtered. For each sample, productive Simpson clonality was calculated as the square root of Simpson's diversity index across productive rearrangements. The source is immuneACCESS, and TCRdb retained only in-frame sequences with V and J called. Part of the clones is not carried over; for the studies checked, unresolved V genes explain less than half of this, and the remainder is unexplained. V, J and clone size were drawn from that table, and D and trimming were deduced from the DNA. This sample comprises 130,000 to 150,000 clones, around 82% of them detected only once. The top ten clonotypes cover approximately 14% of the sample.

The data derive from a study of blood T cell repertoires in COVID-19 (dated by TCRdb to 2019 to 2021). As for the study more broadly: Samples from collaborators originated in the United States, Italy and Spain and spanned both the acute and convalescent phases of COVID-19. The prospective study material was composed of cDNA or gDNA derived from T cells, B-cell-depleted T cells, or PBMCs. Deeply sampled blood TCRbeta repertoires from subjects exposed to, actively infected with, or recovered from COVID-19 were included in the dataset. The repertoires were released in a freely available public database intended as a resource for research on the immune response to SARS-CoV-2. The samples were drawn from two sources: the first 160 participants of the ongoing ImmuneRACE study, and 950 to 1,500 subjects contributed by 6 global collaborators. The sample metadata nearly always contained a de-identified subject ID, COVID-19 status, age in years and sex. HLA class I and class II types, where available, came from metadata supplied by the sample provider rather than from assay-based typing.

Reading the germline V gene gives CDR1 SGHTA and CDR2 FQGNSA. Germline trimming amounts to 2 bases on V and 1 base on J, with 8 as the count of junction bases outside the gene matches. The CDR3 covers 17 residues, taking in both the cysteine and the phenylalanine. Of all the DNA, just the CDR3 is kept, 51 bases in frame from base 1. The collaborating institutions used their own protocols to collect whole blood in K2EDTA tubes. For TCRbeta analysis, collaborator samples were shipped as frozen whole blood, as isolated PBMCs, or as DNA extracted from either sample type. General conclusions and limits of the study: The amount of clinical and demographic metadata varied by source and participant and was provided uncurated.

The sequenced sample consisted of peripheral blood. The chain uses TRBV7-2 and TRBJ2-3, with 8 junctional bases fitting TRBD1. This TCR was recovered from a human donor with acute or convalescent COVID-19. The donor label of this sample is uncertain. The DNA reads as follows: TGTGCCAGCAGCTTAATGACCCCGACAGGGGGCACAGATACGCAGTATTTT. Its protein product is CASSLMTPTGGTDTQYF.